The rows below give T cell receptor beta chains drawn from one sample of a study of T cells in localized non-small cell lung cancer. Produced via immunoSEQ multiplex PCR; TCRdb's table is partial and in-frame only. There are tens of thousands of clones in the sample; 84% occur only once, and approximately 13% lies in the top ten. Sequencing used peripheral blood, obtained before any cancer treatment. The receptor set was obtained from a female donor of 60 years or more with stage I lung adenocarcinoma. CDR3s include the opening cysteine and the closing phenylalanine or tryptophan. D genes are given only for firm matches. The size field is filled for only some rows; it gives once, few, many or a size class.

>TRBJ1-2|NA|TRBV7-9|TRBD1
CASSPTGPYGYTF
TGTGCCAGCAGCCCGACAGGGCCCTATGGCTACACCTTC
>TRBJ2-3|NA|TRBV5-6|NA
CASSSTSGTQYF
TGTGCCAGCAGCTCCACCTCGGGGACGCAGTATTTT
>TRBJ1-4|NA|TRBV7-9|NA
CASSQGEKLFF
TGTGCCAGCAGCCAGGGTGAAAAACTGTTTTTT
>TRBJ2-2|NA|TRBV6-5|NA
CASSWSPGELFF
TGTGCCAGCAGTTGGTCACCTGGGGAGCTGTTTTTT
>TRBJ2-7|NA|TRBV18|TRBD2
CASSGLAGAYEQYF
TGTGCCAGCTCAGGACTAGCGGGAGCCTACGAGCAGTACTTC
>TRBJ2-5|NA|TRBV30|TRBD2
CAWSKGALAGGPGETQYF
TGTGCCTGGAGTAAAGGGGCCCTAGCGGGAGGGCCTGGCGAGACCCAGTACTTC
>TRBJ2-3|NA|TRBV5-1|NA
CASSLRGDTDTQYF
TGCGCCAGCAGCTTGCGCGGGGACACAGATACGCAGTATTTT
>TRBJ1-1|once|TRBV7-6|NA
CASSAGSRGNTEAFF
TGTGCCAGCAGCGCAGGTTCGAGGGGGAACACTGAAGCTTTCTTT
>TRBJ2-7|NA|TRBV2|TRBD2
CASSGGTSAYREQYF
TGTGCCAGCAGTGGGGGGACTAGTGCTTATCGCGAGCAGTACTTC
>TRBJ2-3|once|TRBV6-5|NA
CASSYRGTTKDTQYF
TGTGCCAGCAGTTACAGGGGAACTACCAAAGATACGCAGTATTTT
>TRBJ1-5|NA|TRBV19|TRBD1
CASSSGQVNQPQHF
TGTGCCAGTAGTTCGGGACAGGTTAATCAGCCCCAGCATTTT
>TRBJ2-1|NA|TRBV11-2|NA
CASSSPPKQFF
TGTGCCAGCAGCTCCCCCCCCAAGCAGTTCTTC
>TRBJ1-2|few|TRBV19|NA
CASSIQGGGYTF
TGTGCCAGTAGTATCCAGGGTGGTGGCTACACCTTC
>TRBJ1-2|NA|TRBV11-2|NA
CASSLYPGYGYTF
TGTGCCAGCAGCTTATATCCAGGCTATGGCTACACCTTC
>TRBJ1-1|NA|TRBV14|NA
CASSQATEAFF
TGTGCCAGCAGCCAAGCCACTGAAGCTTTCTTT
>TRBJ2-1|NA|TRBV19|TRBD2
CASSISAGGSYNEQFF
TGTGCCAGTAGTATCTCTGCGGGGGGCTCCTACAATGAGCAGTTCTTC
>TRBJ1-5|NA|TRBV10-3|TRBD1
CAISGGQEGGSNQPQHF
TGTGCCATCAGTGGGGGACAGGAAGGAGGGAGCAATCAGCCCCAGCATTTT
>TRBJ2-5|NA|TRBV25-1|TRBD2
CASSPGTSVETQYF
TGTGCCAGCAGCCCCGGGACTAGCGTAGAGACCCAGTACTTC
>TRBJ2-5|NA|TRBV5-1|TRBD2
CASTQSGGSSGQETQYF
TGCGCCAGCACTCAGTCGGGAGGCTCTAGCGGCCAAGAGACCCAGTACTTC
>TRBJ2-1|NA|TRBV19|NA
CASSIRRPRPSGNEQFF
TGTGCCAGTAGTATTAGAAGGCCGCGACCCTCGGGGAATGAGCAGTTCTTC
>TRBJ1-1|NA|TRBV5-1|TRBD1
CASSFTGGTEAFF
TGCGCCAGCAGCTTCACAGGGGGCACTGAAGCTTTCTTT
>TRBJ1-1|NA|TRBV18|TRBD1
CASSPDGQGEAFF
TGTGCCAGCTCACCAGACGGACAGGGTGAAGCTTTCTTT
>TRBJ1-1|NA|TRBV9|NA
CASSVVGEGVTEAFF
TGTGCCAGCAGCGTAGTAGGTGAAGGGGTCACTGAAGCTTTCTTT
>TRBJ2-1|once|TRBV7-3|NA
CASSLNGWRGYNEQFF
TGTGCCAGCAGCTTAAATGGCTGGCGGGGATACAATGAGCAGTTCTTC